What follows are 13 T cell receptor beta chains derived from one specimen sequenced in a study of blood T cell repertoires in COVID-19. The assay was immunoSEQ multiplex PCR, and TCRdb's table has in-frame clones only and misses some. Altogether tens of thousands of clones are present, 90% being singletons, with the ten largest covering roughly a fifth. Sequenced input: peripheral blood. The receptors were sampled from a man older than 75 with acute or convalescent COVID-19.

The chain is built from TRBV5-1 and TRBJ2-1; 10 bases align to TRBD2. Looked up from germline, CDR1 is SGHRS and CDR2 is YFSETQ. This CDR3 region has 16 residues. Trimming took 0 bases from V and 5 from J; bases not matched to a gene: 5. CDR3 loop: CASSLVLAGANNEQFF. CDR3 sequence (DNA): TGCGCCAGCAGCTTGGTCCTAGCGGGGGCCAACAATGAGCAGTTCTTC.

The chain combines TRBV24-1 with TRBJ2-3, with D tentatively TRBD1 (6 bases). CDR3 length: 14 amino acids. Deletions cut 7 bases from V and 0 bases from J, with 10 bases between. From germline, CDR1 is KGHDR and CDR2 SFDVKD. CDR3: CATRDQGSTDTQYF. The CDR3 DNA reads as TGTGCCACCAGAGATCAGGGGAGCACAGATACGCAGTATTTT.

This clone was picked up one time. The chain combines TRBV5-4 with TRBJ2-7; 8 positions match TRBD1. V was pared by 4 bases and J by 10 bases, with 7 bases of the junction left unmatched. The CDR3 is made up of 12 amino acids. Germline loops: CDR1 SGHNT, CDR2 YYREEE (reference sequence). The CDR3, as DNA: TGTGCCAGCAGCACGGGGACAGGAAATCAGTACTTC. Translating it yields CASSTGTGNQYF.

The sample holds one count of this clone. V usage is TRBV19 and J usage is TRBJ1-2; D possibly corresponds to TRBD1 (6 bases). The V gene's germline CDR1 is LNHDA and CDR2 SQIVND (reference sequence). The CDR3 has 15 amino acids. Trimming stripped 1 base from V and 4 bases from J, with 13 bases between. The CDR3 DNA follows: TGTGCCAGTAGTATAGTACAGGGTTGGGGCTATGGCTACACCTTC. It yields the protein CASSIVQGWGYGYTF. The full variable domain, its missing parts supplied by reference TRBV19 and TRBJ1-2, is DGGITQSPKYLFRKEGQNVTLSCEQNLNHDAMYWYRQDPGQGLRLIYYSQIVNDFQKGDIAEGYSVSREKKESFPLTVTSAQKNPTAFYLCASSIVQGWGYGYTFGSGTRLTVV.

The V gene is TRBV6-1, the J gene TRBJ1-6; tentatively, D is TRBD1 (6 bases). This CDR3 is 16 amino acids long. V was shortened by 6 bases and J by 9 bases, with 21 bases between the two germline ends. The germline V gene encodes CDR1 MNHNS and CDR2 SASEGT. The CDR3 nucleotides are TGTGCCAGCAGGGAACAACCACAAACAGGGATTTCACCCCTCCACTTT. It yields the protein CASREQPQTGISPLHF.

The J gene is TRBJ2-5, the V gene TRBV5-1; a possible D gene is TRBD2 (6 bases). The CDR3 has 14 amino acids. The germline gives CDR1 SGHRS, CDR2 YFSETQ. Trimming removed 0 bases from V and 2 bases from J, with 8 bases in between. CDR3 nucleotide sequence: TGCGCCAGCAGCTTGGGGACTATACAAGAGACCCAGTACTTC. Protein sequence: CASSLGTIQETQYF.

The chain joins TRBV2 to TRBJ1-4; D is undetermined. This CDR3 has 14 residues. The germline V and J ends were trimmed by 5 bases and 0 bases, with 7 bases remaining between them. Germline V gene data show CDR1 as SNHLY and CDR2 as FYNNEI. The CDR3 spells CASSLQTTNEKLFF. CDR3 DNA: TGTGCCAGCAGTCTACAGACAACTAATGAAAAACTGTTTTTT.

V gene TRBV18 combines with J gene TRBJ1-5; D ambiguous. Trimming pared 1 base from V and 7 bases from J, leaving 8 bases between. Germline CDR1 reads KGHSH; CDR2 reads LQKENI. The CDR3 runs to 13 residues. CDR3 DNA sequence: TGTGCCAGCTCACCACAAAGGGAGCAGCCCCAGCATTTT. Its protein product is CASSPQREQPQHF.

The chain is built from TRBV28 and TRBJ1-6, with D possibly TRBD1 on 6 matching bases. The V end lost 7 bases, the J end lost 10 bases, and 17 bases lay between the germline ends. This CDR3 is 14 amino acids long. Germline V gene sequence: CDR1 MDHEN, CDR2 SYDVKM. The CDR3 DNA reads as TGTGCCAGCACCCTCAGGACAGCAGGGTCACCCCTCCACTTT. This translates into CASTLRTAGSPLHF.

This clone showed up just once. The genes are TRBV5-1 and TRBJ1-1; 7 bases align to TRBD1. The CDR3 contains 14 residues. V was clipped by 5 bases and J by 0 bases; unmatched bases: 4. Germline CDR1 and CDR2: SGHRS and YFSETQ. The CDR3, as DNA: TGCGCCAGCAGGCTGACAGGGATGAACACTGAAGCTTTCTTT. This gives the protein CASRLTGMNTEAFF.

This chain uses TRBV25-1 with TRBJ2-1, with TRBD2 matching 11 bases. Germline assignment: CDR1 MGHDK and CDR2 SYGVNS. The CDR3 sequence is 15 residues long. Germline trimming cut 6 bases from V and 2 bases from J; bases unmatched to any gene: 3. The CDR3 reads CASSLAGGPYNEQFF. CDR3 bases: TGTGCCAGCAGCCTAGCGGGGGGACCCTACAATGAGCAGTTCTTC.

CDR3 protein: CASGRQGSKAFF. CDR3 DNA sequence: TGTGCTAGTGGAAGACAGGGATCGAAAGCTTTCTTT. The chain couples TRBV12-5 to TRBJ1-1; 7 nucleotides line up with TRBD1. The ends lost 6 bases at V and 9 bases at J; junction bases unmatched: 7. Per germline, CDR1 LGHNT and CDR2 FRNRAP. This CDR3 spans 12 amino acids.

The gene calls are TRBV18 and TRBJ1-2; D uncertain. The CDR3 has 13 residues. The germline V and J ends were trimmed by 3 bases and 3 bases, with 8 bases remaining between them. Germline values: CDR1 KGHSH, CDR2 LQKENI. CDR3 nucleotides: TGTGCCAGCTCACCGGCAGAGGACTATGGCTACACCTTC. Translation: CASSPAEDYGYTF. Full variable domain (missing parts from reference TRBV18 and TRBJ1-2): NAGVMQNPRHLVRRRGQEARLRCSPMKGHSHVYWYRQLPEEGLKFMVYLQKENIIDESGMPKERFSAEFPKEGPSILRIQQVVRGDSAAYFCASSPAEDYGYTFGSGTRLTVV.